This T cell receptor (beta chain) comes out of a study of T cells in localized non-small cell lung cancer. General observations from the study: Heterogeneity cannot be ruled out, as sequencing used one tumor region only.

The germline V and J ends were trimmed by 4 bases and 0 bases, with 25 bases remaining between them. The germline CDR1 and CDR2 sequences are SGDLS and YYNGEE. The CDR3 is made up of 19 amino acids. Repertoires were generated with immunoSEQ multiplex PCR, while TCRdb's copy carries only in-frame clones and drops some. The sample contains tens of thousands of clones, roughly 90% of which appear only once. On this clone itself: Its antigen is undetermined.

The sample in question was peripheral blood mononuclear cells, obtained before any cancer treatment. The TCR comes from a man aged 40 to 70 with stage III lung adenocarcinoma. The chain employs TRBV9 and TRBJ1-2, with D perhaps matching TRBD1 (6 bases). CDR3 in DNA: TGTGCCAGCAGCATCCTCCCTAATTCAAGACAGGATTCTAACTATGGCTACACCTTC. Translation: CASSILPNSRQDSNYGYTF. Using reference TRBV9 and TRBJ1-2 for the parts outside the CDR3, the full variable domain is DSGVTQTPKHLITATGQRVTLRCSPRSGDLSVYWYQQSLDQGLQFLIQYYNGEERAKGNILERFSAQQFPDLHSELNLSSLELGDSALYFCASSILPNSRQDSNYGYTFGSGTRLTVV.